This entry features one T cell receptor beta chain sequence. Antigen specificity is unknown. This entry is derived from a study of glioma-infiltrating T cells after dendritic cell vaccination. Study information: Patients received autologous tumor lysate-pulsed dendritic cell vaccination between about 2003 and 2012. Monocyte-derived dendritic cells, cultured seven days with IL-4 and GM-CSF, were pulsed with autologous tumor lysate.

Amplification used 60 V beta primers and 13 J beta primers. Libraries were prepared by immunoSEQ multiplex PCR; TCRdb keeps only in-frame clonotypes and omits some of them. The sample lists 71,000 or so clones; 80% to 85% were seen once. The study's findings and limits: Estimated pretreatment TIL content predicted outcome after dendritic cell vaccination.

Germline V gene lookup returns CDR1 SGHAT and CDR2 FQNNGV. The CDR3 totals 12 residues. V was cut by 3 bases and J by 3 bases, with 3 bases left in between. This sequence originates from a human donor with glioblastoma. This chain joins TRBV11-2 and TRBJ2-1; unclear D gene. The sequencing here drew on blood, taken before dendritic cell vaccination. This chain's CDR3 is CASSFFYNEQFF. CDR3 bases: TGTGCCAGCAGCTTCTTCTACAATGAGCAGTTCTTC.